What follows are 9 T cell receptor beta chains derived from one specimen sequenced in a study of blood T cells in healthy people across ages. Alongside a J-beta primer mix, a sample-barcoded 5' primer served in a second PCR lasting about 7 to 12 cycles. In TCRdb, the 5' RACE reads were re-called with MiXCR into one record per CDR3 protein. Counted here are 1.5 million to 2 million distinct CDR3 sequences, approximately 40% occurring once; the ten biggest clones make up under 30%. Sequenced: blood. The receptor set was obtained from a human donor in good health.

The rearrangement joins TRBV3-1 to TRBJ1-3, with D hard to call. CDR1 and CDR2 (germline): LGHDT, YNNKEL (reference sequence). V was shortened by 0 bases and J by 0 bases, with 12 bases between the two germline ends. CDR3 size: 17 residues. CDR3 sequence (DNA): TGTGCCAGCAGCCAAGACTGGGGAGGAGGCTCTGGAAACACCATATATTTT. This translates into CASSQDWGGGSGNTIYF.

About this clonotype: The junction differs from germline at one of its ends, possibly a read error. The chain uses TRBV5-1 and TRBJ1-2, with 7 bases fitting TRBD1. The CDR3 length is 15 residues. The germline gives CDR1 SGHRS, CDR2 YFSETQ. CDR3 nucleotides: TGCGCCAGCAGCTTTGGGGGGACAGTTAACTATGGCTGCACCTTC. Translating it yields CASSFGGTVNYGCTF.

This chain joins TRBV12-3 or TRBV12-4 and TRBJ2-4; 13 nucleotides line up with TRBD2. Trimming at V came to 7 bases and at J to 13 bases, leaving 13 bases not matched to a gene. The CDR3 sequence is 15 residues long. The CDR3 here is CASTGTSGASNEQYF. In nucleotides, the CDR3 is TGTGCCAGCACCGGGACTAGCGGGGCTTCCAATGAGCAGTACTTC.

The chain is built from TRBV13 and TRBJ1-1; tentative D call: TRBD1 (5 bases). CDR3 length: 14 residues. With 3 bases removed from V and 1 base from J, the gap between germline ends came to 9 bases. Germline CDR1 reads PRHDT; CDR2 reads FYEKMQ (reference sequence). CDR3 region: CASSFGHTNTEAFF. CDR3 DNA sequence: TGTGCCAGCAGCTTCGGACATACGAACACTGAAGCTTTCTTT.

The chain links TRBV12-3 or TRBV12-4 to TRBJ1-1; D gene ambiguous. V lost 5 bases and J lost 8, with 21 bases in between. This CDR3 has 15 residues. The CDR3: CASSTQAFGRSEAFF. Here the CDR3 DNA reads TGTGCCAGCAGTACCCAGGCGTTTGGCAGGAGCGAAGCTTTCTTT.

The chain uses TRBV7-9 and TRBJ2-4; D is possibly TRBD1 or TRBD2 (5 bases each). There are 14 residues in the CDR3. V lost 2 bases to trimming and J lost 5 bases, with 10 bases between them. The V gene's germline CDR1 is SEHNR and CDR2 FQNEAQ (reference sequence). Written as DNA, the CDR3 is TGTGCCAGCAGCTTATTTCTGGGGGAAAACATTCAGTACTTC. Protein product: CASSLFLGENIQYF.

Details on this clonotype: The junction and the germline gene differ at one end; a read error may be behind it. V and J are TRBV20-1 and TRBJ1-2, with 7 bases matching TRBD1. The CDR3 has 13 amino acids. In germline, CDR1 is DFQATT, CDR2 SNEGSKA (reference sequence). CDR3 DNA: TGCAGTGTTAGAGATGAGGGGGCCTATGGCTACACCTTC. This sequence encodes CSVRDEGAYGYTF.

In its sample, this clonotype was seen a few times. This chain links TRBV28 with TRBJ2-3; D uncertain. Germline CDR1 MDHEN, CDR2 SYDVKM. Trimming stripped 8 bases from V and 0 bases from J, with 9 bases between. This CDR3 has 13 residues. The CDR3 sequence: CASQKSSTDTQYF. CDR3 bases: TGTGCCAGCCAAAAGAGTAGCACAGATACGCAGTATTTT. The full variable domain, completed using reference TRBV28 and TRBJ2-3, is DVKVTQSSRYLVKRTGEKVFLECVQDMDHENMFWYRQDPGLGLRLIYFSYDVKMKEKGDIPEGYSVSREKKERFSLILESASTNQTSMYLCASQKSSTDTQYFGPGTRLTVL.

V and J are TRBV5-1 and TRBJ1-2; 7 bases align to TRBD1. Germline values: CDR1 SGHRS, CDR2 YFSETQ. The CDR3 runs to 15 residues. The V gene end was trimmed by 4 bases and the J gene end by 7 bases; junction bases not matched to a gene: 13. CDR3 DNA sequence: TGCGCCAGCAGCCCTCAGGGGGAGGTGAGCGGTGGCTACACCTTC. Translating it yields CASSPQGEVSGGYTF.